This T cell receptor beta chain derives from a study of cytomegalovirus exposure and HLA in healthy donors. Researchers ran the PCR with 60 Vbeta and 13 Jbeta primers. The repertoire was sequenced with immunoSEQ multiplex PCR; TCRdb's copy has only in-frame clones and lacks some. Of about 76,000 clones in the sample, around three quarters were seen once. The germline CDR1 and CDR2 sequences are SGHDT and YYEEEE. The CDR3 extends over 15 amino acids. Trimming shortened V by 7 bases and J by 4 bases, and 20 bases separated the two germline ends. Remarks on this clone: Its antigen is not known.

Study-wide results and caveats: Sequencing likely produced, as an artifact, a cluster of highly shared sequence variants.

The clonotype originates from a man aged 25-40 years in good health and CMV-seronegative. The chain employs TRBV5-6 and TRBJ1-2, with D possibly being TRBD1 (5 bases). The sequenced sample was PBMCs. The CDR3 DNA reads TGTGCCAGCCTTGAATTTGGGGGGTTCTCCTATGGCTACACCTTC. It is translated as CASLEFGGFSYGYTF. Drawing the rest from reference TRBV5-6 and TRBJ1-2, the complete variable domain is DAGVTQSPTHLIKTRGQQVTLRCSPKSGHDTVSWYQQALGQGPQFIFQYYEEEERQRGNFPDRFSGHQFPNYSSELNVNALLLGDSALYLCASLEFGGFSYGYTFGSGTRLTVV.